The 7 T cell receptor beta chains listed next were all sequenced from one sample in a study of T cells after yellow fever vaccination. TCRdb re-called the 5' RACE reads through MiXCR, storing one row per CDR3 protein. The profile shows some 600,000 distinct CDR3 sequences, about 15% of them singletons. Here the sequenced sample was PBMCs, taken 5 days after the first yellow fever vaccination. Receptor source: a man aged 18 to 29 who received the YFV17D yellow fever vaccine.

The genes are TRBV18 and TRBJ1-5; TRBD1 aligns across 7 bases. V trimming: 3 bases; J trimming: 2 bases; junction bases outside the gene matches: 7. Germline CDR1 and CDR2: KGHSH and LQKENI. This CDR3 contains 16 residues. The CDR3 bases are TGTGCCAGCTCACCCTTAGGAGGGACAGGCAATCAGCCCCAGCATTTT. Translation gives CASSPLGGTGNQPQHF.

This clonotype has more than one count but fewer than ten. CDR3 in amino acids: CASSMGTGRETQYF. The DNA for the CDR3 is TGTGCCAGCAGCATGGGGACAGGGAGGGAGACCCAGTACTTC. This chain connects TRBV5-6 to TRBJ2-5, with TRBD1 identical over 9 bases. This CDR3 has 14 amino acids. V lost 4 bases, J lost 5 bases, and 6 bases stayed unmatched. Germline-derived CDR1 and CDR2 are SGHDT and YYEEEE.

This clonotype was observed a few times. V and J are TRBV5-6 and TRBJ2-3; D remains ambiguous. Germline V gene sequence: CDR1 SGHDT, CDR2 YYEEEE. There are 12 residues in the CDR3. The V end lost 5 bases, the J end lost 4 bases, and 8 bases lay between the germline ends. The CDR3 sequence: CASRKVADTQYF. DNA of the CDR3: TGTGCCAGCAGGAAGGTTGCAGATACGCAGTATTTT.

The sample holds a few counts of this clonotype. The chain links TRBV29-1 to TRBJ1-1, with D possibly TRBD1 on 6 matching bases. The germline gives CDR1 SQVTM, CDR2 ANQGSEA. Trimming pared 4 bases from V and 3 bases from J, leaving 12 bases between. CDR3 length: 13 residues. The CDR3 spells CSVAPGGHTEAFF. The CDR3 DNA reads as TGCAGCGTTGCGCCGGGGGGCCACACTGAAGCTTTCTTT.

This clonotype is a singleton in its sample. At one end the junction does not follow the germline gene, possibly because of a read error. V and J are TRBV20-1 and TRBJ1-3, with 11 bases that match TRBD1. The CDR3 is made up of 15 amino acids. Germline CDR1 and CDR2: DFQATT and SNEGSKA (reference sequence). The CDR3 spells CSARVAGTGGNIIYF. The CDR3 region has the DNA TGCAGTGCTAGAGTCGCCGGGACAGGGGGAAACATCATATATTTT.

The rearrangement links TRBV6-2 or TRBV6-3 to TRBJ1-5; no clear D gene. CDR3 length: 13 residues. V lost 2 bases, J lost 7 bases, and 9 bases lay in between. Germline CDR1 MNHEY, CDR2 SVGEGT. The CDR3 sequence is CASSYIGVQPQHF. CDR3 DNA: TGTGCCAGCAGTTACATCGGGGTACAGCCCCAGCATTTT.

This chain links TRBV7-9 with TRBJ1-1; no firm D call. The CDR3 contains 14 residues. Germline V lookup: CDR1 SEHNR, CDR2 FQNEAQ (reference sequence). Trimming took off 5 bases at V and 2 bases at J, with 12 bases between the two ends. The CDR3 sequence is CASSEAGGNTEAFF. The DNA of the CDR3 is TGTGCCAGCAGCGAGGCGGGTGGAAACACTGAAGCTTTCTTT.